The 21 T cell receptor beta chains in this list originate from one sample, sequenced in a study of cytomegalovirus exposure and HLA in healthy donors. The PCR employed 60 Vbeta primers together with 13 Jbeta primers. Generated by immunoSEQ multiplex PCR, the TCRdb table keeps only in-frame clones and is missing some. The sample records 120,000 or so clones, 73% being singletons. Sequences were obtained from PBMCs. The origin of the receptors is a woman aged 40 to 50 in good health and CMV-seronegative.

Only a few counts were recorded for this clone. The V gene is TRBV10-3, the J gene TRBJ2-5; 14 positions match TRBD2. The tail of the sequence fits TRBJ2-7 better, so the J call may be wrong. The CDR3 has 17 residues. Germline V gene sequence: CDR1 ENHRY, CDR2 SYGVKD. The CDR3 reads CASSPGLAGVGGYEQYF. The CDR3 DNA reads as TGTGCCAGTAGTCCGGGACTAGCGGGAGTCGGGGGTTACGAGCAGTACTTC.

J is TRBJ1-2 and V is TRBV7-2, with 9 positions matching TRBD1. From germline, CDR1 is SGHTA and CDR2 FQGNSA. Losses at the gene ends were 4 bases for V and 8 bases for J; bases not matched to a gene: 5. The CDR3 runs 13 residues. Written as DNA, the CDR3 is TGTGCCAGCAGCTCAAACAGGGGGCGAGGCTACACCTTC. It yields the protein CASSSNRGRGYTF.

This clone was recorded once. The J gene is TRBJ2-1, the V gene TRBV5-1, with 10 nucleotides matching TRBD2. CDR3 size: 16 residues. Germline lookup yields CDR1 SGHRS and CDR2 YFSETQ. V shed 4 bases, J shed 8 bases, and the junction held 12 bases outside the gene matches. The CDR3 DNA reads TGCGCCAGCAGCCCGAGAGCGGGAGGGCCCTCCCATGAGCAGTTCTTC. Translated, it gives CASSPRAGGPSHEQFF.

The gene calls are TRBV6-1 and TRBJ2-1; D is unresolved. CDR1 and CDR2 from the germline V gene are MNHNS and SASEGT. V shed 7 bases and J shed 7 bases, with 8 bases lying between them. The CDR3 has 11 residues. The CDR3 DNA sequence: TGTGCCAGCATGGAGCGAAATGAGCAGTTCTTC. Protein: CASMERNEQFF.

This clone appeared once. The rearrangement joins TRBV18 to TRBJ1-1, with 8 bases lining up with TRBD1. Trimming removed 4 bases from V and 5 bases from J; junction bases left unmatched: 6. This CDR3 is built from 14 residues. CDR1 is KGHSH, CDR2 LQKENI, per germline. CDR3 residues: CASSQGQEGTEAFF. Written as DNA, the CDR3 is TGTGCCAGCTCACAGGGACAGGAGGGGACTGAAGCTTTCTTT.

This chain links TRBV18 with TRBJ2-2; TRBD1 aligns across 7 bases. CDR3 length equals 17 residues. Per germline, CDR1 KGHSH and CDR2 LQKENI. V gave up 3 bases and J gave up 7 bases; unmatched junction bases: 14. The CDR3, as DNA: TGTGCCAGCTCACCCTTCGACAGGGCCGGTGTAGGCGGGGAGCTGTTTTTT. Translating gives CASSPFDRAGVGGELFF.

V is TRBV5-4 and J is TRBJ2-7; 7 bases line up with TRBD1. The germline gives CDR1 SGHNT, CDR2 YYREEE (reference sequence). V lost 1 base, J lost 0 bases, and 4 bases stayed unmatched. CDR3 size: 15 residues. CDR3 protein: CASSLRQGSSYEQYF. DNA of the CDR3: TGTGCCAGCAGCTTGAGACAGGGAAGCTCCTACGAGCAGTACTTC.

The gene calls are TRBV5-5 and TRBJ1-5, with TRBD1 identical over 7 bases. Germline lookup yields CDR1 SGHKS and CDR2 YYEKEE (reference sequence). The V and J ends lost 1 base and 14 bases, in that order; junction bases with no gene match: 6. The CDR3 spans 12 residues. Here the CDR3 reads CASSLQGGYEHF. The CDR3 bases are TGTGCCAGCAGCTTGCAGGGGGGTTACGAGCATTTT.

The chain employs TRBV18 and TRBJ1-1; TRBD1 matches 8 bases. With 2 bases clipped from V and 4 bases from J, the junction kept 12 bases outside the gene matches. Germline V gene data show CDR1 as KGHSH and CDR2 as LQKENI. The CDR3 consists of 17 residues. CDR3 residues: CASSPKDRDQSATEAFF. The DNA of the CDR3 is TGTGCCAGCTCACCAAAGGACAGGGATCAGTCGGCCACTGAAGCTTTCTTT.

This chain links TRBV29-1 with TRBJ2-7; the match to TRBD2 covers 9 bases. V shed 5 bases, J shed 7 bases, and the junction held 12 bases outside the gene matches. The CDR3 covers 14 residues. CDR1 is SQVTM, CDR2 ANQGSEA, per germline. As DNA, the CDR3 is TGCAGCGTTTCTAAGCGGGGGGCTTGGGGGGAGCAGTACTTC. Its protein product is CSVSKRGAWGEQYF.

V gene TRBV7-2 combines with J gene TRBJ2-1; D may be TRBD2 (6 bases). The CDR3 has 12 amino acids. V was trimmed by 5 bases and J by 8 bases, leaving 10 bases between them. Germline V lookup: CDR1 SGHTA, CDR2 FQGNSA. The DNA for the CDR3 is TGTGCCAGCAGCCCGCGGGGTGATGAGCAGTTCTTC. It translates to CASSPRGDEQFF.

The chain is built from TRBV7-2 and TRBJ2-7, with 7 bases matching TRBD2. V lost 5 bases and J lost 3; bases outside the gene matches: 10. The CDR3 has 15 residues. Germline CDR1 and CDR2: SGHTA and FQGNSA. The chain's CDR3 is CASSRGDNRYYEQYF. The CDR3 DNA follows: TGTGCCAGCAGCCGGGGGGATAATCGGTACTACGAGCAGTACTTC. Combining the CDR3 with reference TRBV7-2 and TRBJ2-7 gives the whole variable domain GAGVSQSPSNKVTEKGKDVELRCDPISGHTALYWYRQSLGQGLEFLIYFQGNSAPDKSGLPSDRFSAERTGGSVSTLTIQRTQQEDSAVYLCASSRGDNRYYEQYFGPGTRLTVT.

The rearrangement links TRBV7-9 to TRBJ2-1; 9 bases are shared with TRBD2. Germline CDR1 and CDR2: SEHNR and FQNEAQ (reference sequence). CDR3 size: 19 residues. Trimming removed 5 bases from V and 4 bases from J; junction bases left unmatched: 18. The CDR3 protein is CASSPLSGSLGAKYNEQFF. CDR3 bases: TGTGCCAGCAGCCCCCTTAGCGGGAGTCTCGGCGCAAAATACAATGAGCAGTTCTTC.

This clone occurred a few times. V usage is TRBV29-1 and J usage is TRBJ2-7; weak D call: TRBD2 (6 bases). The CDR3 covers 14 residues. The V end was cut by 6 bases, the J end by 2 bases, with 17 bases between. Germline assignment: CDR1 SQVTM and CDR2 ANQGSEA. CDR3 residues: CSVGEGLLTYEQYF. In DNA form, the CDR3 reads TGCAGCGTGGGCGAGGGACTGCTAACCTACGAGCAGTACTTC.

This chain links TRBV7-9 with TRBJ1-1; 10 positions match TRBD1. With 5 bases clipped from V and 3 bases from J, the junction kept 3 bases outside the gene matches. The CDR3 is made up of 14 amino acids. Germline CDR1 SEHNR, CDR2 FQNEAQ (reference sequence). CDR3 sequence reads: CASSPGTGDTEAFF. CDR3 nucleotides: TGTGCCAGCAGCCCCGGGACAGGGGACACTGAAGCTTTCTTT. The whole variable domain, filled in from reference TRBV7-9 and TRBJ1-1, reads DTGVSQNPRHKITKRGQNVTFRCDPISEHNRLYWYRQTLGQGPEFLTYFQNEAQLEKSRLLSDRFSAERPKGSFSTLEIQRTEQGDSAMYLCASSPGTGDTEAFFGQGTRLTVV.

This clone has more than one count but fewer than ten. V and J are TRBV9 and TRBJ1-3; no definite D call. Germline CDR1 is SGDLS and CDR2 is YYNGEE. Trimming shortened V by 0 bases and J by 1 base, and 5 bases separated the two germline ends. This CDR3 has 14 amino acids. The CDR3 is CASSVGRSGNTIYF. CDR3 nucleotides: TGTGCCAGCAGCGTAGGCAGATCTGGAAACACCATATATTTT.

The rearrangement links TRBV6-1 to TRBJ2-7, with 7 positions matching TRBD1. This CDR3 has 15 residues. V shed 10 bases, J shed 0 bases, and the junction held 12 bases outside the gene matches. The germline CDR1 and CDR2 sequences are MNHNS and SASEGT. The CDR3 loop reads CATYRAAGGSYEQYF. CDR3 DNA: TGTGCCACTTATCGGGCGGCAGGGGGCTCCTACGAGCAGTACTTC.

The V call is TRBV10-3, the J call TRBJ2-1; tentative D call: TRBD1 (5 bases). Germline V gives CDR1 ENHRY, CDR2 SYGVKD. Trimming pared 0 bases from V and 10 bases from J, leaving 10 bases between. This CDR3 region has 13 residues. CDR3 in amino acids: CAISESRGTEQFF. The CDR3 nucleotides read TGTGCCATCAGTGAGTCTAGGGGAACCGAGCAGTTCTTC.

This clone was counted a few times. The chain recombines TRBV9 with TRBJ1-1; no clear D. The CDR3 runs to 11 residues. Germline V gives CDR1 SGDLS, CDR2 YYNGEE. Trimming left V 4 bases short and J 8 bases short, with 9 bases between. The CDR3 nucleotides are TGTGCCAGCAGCCCGGGGTCGGAAGCTTTCTTT. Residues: CASSPGSEAFF.

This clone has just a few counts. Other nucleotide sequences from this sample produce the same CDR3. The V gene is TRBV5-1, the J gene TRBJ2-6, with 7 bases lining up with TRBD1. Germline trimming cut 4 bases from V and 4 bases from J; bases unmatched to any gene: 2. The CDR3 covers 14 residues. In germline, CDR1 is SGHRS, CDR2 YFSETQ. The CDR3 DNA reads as TGCGCCAGCAGCGACAGGGCCGGGGCCAACGTCCTGACTTTC. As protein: CASSDRAGANVLTF.

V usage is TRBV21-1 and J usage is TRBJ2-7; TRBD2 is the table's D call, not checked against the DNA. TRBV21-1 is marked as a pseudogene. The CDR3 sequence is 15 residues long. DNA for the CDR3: TGTGCCAGCAAAAAGCGGACCCTATCCCCCTACGAGCAGTACTTC. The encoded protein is CASKKRTLSPYEQYF.